The sequence of this T cell receptor (beta chain) was determined in a study of a mutant IDH1 vaccine in newly diagnosed glioma. Turning to the study itself: Antecedent treatment encompassed radiotherapy, temozolomide, or their combination; the majority received both. Study conclusions and caveats: Pseudoprogression apparently lacked any relation to changes in top peripheral T cell clonotypes. Patients showed vaccine-induced immune responses at a rate of approximately 92%.

The method was immunoSEQ multiplex PCR; TCRdb's version includes in-frame clones alone and lacks a portion of them. The sample yields more than 55,000 clones, 84% seen once. Regarding time point: week 35, safety follow-up. Each vaccine dose was 300 ug of mutant IDH1 20-mer peptide, with topical imiquimod. Eight vaccinations were given in weeks 1, 3, 5, 7, 11, 15, 19 and 23. Worth noting for this clone: No antigen is known for it.

Germline V gene data show CDR1 as LNHDA and CDR2 as SQIVND (reference sequence). The CDR3 has 18 amino acids. V lost 2 bases and J lost 2, with 22 bases in between. This specimen was PBMCs, taken from a glioma patient whose treatment included an IDH1 peptide vaccine. The rearrangement uses TRBV19 and TRBJ2-7; maybe TRBD1 (6 bases). This sequence was found in a man aged 25 to 40 with glioma. Written as DNA, the CDR3 is TGTGCCAGTAGTATATCGGGCCGTACAGGGAAAACGGCCTACGAGCAGTACTTC. It codes for CASSISGRTGKTAYEQYF.